The 9 T cell receptor beta chains presented below share a single source sample, sequenced in a study of T cell responses to AZD1222 COVID-19 vaccine. The method was immunoSEQ multiplex PCR; TCRdb's version includes in-frame clones alone and lacks a portion of them. The sample has 130,000 to 150,000 clones, approximately 89% seen once; the top ten hold under 2%. Sample: peripheral blood, taken 28 days after the second AZD1222 dose. All receptors come from an adult who received the AZD1222 COVID-19 vaccine.

The chain is built from TRBV7-8 and TRBJ2-3; D tentatively fits TRBD1 or TRBD2 (5 bases each). This CDR3 comprises 19 residues. Germline values: CDR1 SGHVS, CDR2 FQNEAQ. Between the trimmed V and J ends, which lost 5 bases and 0 bases, there was a span of 24 bases. The CDR3 DNA reads as TGTGCCAGCAGCCTACGGGGCCTCCGCCCTCCTACTAGCACAGATACGCAGTATTTT. Translation gives CASSLRGLRPPTSTDTQYF.

V and J are TRBV2 and TRBJ1-5; 9 positions match TRBD1. The CDR3 runs to 15 residues. Germline V gives CDR1 SNHLY, CDR2 FYNNEI. Unmatched junction bases numbered 11, after V lost 8 bases and J lost 6 bases. CDR3 coding DNA: TGTGCCAGCCAACCCTCGGGACAGGGAGGTCAGCCCCAGCATTTT. Translation gives CASQPSGQGGQPQHF.

The CDR3: CASSPRPGGANTEAFF. The CDR3 nucleotides are TGTGCCAGCAGCCCCAGACCAGGGGGGGCGAACACTGAAGCTTTCTTT. The chain is built from TRBV9 and TRBJ1-1; TRBD1 agrees at 7 bases. In germline, CDR1 is SGDLS, CDR2 YYNGEE. V trimming: 4 bases; J trimming: 1 base; junction bases outside the gene matches: 10. This CDR3 is 16 amino acids long.

This sequence joins TRBV6-5 and TRBJ1-1; TRBD1 aligns across 10 bases. This CDR3 has 15 residues. V gave up 5 bases and J gave up 4 bases; unmatched junction bases: 7. Per the germline V gene, CDR1 is MNHEY and CDR2 is SVGAGI. CDR3 region: CASSSPGQGTTEAFF. In DNA form, the CDR3 reads TGTGCCAGCAGTAGTCCGGGACAGGGGACCACTGAAGCTTTCTTT.

The chain recombines TRBV4-2 with TRBJ2-1; 11 bases line up with TRBD2. The CDR3 covers 16 residues. Germline V gives CDR1 LGHNA, CDR2 YNFKEQ. The junction had 5 bases not matched to a gene; V was cut back by 0 bases and J by 7 bases. The CDR3 spells CASSQDSGRGGNEQFF. DNA of the CDR3: TGTGCCAGCAGCCAAGATAGCGGGAGGGGAGGGAATGAGCAGTTCTTC.

On this clone itself: The sample holds other DNA sequences that translate to the same CDR3. The CDR3 is CASSPTGNTEAFF. CDR3 DNA: TGTGCCAGCAGCCCGACAGGGAACACTGAAGCTTTCTTT. J is TRBJ1-1 and V is TRBV28, with TRBD1 as a possible D gene (6 bases). The CDR3 sequence is 13 residues long. The ends were cut back, 6 bases at V and 1 base at J, with 9 bases in the middle. Germline loops: CDR1 MDHEN, CDR2 SYDVKM.

A note on this clone: Within the sample, other DNA sequences also encode this same CDR3. V usage is TRBV2 and J usage is TRBJ1-5; D possibly corresponds to TRBD1 (5 bases). Germline V lookup: CDR1 SNHLY, CDR2 FYNNEI. V lost 7 bases to trimming and J lost 0 bases, with 10 bases between them. The CDR3 totals 14 residues. CDR3 nucleotides: TGTGCCAGCACTCAGGGAAATAGCAATCAGCCCCAGCATTTT. Protein: CASTQGNSNQPQHF.

This chain joins TRBV7-9 and TRBJ2-3; no definite D call. Germline V gives CDR1 SEHNR, CDR2 FQNEAQ (reference sequence). V dropped 2 bases and J dropped 0 bases, with 9 bases sitting between them. The CDR3 has 15 residues. The CDR3 loop is CASSLSRTSTDTQYF. DNA for the CDR3: TGTGCCAGCAGCTTAAGTAGAACTAGCACAGATACGCAGTATTTT.

The CDR3 DNA sequence: TGTGCCTCGCGCCGTCGTCTTGCGGGAAACACCGGGGAGCTGTTTTTT. Translation gives CASRRRLAGNTGELFF. The V call is TRBV5-4, the J call TRBJ2-2; D is possibly TRBD2 (6 bases). The CDR3 runs to 16 residues. Germline assignment: CDR1 SGHNT and CDR2 YYREEE (reference sequence). V lost 10 bases and J 2 bases, leaving 21 bases between the germline ends.